Presented here are 24 T cell receptor beta chains from one specimen sequenced in a study of T cell clonality in common variable immunodeficiency. These receptors lack a known antigen. Libraries were prepared by immunoSEQ multiplex PCR; TCRdb keeps only in-frame clonotypes and omits some of them. There are about 15,000 clones in the sample, none observed a single time. Whole-study findings and limits: Common variable immunodeficiency TCR beta sequences reportedly had fewer deletions and N-nucleotide insertions.

The source material was peripheral blood mononuclear cells. These receptors all stem from a human donor with common variable immunodeficiency.

About this clone itself: Sequencing ends 3 residues short of the CDR3 end; the germline J gene provides the rest. The chain carries TRBV19 and TRBJ2-2; tentatively, D is TRBD2 (5 bases). Per the germline V gene, CDR1 is LNHDA and CDR2 is SQIVND (reference sequence). V gave up 8 bases and J gave up 4 bases, with 14 bases separating them. CDR3 length equals 14 residues. CDR3 region: CASRGFAGTGELFF. The CDR3 DNA, read in part, is TGTGCCAGTCGTGGGTTCGCGGGCACCGGGGAG.

A word on this clone: The read ends 3 residues shy of where the CDR3 ends; the end is completed using the germline J gene. The rearrangement joins TRBV7-2 to TRBJ1-1, with D possibly TRBD1 on 6 matching bases. This CDR3 is built from 14 residues. The V end was cut by 3 bases, the J end by 5 bases, with 13 bases between. Per germline, CDR1 SGHTA and CDR2 FQGNSA. The CDR3 is CASSFSRGNTEAFF. The CDR3 bases that were read are TGTGCCAGCAGCTTCAGCAGGGGAAATACTGAA.

Details on this clone: The read terminates 3 residues before the CDR3 end, so the remaining end is supplied by the germline J gene. V and J are TRBV19 and TRBJ1-1; weak D call: TRBD1 (5 bases). Germline assignment: CDR1 LNHDA and CDR2 SQIVND (reference sequence). There are 15 residues in the CDR3. The germline V and J ends were trimmed by 9 bases and 4 bases, with 21 bases remaining between them. The DNA read from the CDR3 is TGTGCCAGCGTCTGGGCCCCGGGGGGAGGCACTGAA. This sequence encodes CASVWAPGGGTE. The complete CDR3 protein is CASVWAPGGGTEAFF.

This clone appeared many times. The read comes to an end 3 residues before the CDR3 does, leaving the germline J gene to fill in the end. The V gene is TRBV29-1, the J gene TRBJ2-1; D might be TRBD2 (6 bases). In germline, CDR1 is SQVTM, CDR2 ANQGSEA. The CDR3 extends over 18 amino acids. V was pared by 0 bases and J by 0 bases, with 18 bases between. The CDR3 bases that were read are TGCAGCGTTGAAGATCATTGGACTACCAGGAGCTCCTACAATGAG. Protein product: CSVEDHWTTRSSYNE. The entire CDR3 protein is CSVEDHWTTRSSYNEQFF.

Within the sample, this clone is medium-sized. Read sequence stops 3 residues before the CDR3 end, and the germline J gene provides the missing end. The sample has other DNA sequences that encode this CDR3 too. The chain is built from TRBV7-2 and TRBJ2-2; tentatively, D is TRBD1 (5 bases). CDR1 and CDR2 (germline): SGHTA, FQGNSA. This CDR3 has 14 amino acids. V dropped 5 bases and J dropped 4 bases, with 11 bases sitting between them. CDR3: CASSLGHRTGELFF. The CDR3 bases that were read are TGTGCCAGCAGCCTCGGACATCGCACCGGGGAG.

This clone has a handful of counts. The read stops 3 residues short of the end of the CDR3; the missing end is completed from the germline J gene. The chain is built from TRBV6-2 or TRBV6-3 and TRBJ2-7; 7 positions match TRBD1. V dropped 6 bases and J dropped 3; count of bases not matched to a gene: 5. The CDR3 is 13 amino acids. The V gene's germline CDR1 is MNHEY and CDR2 SVGEGT. Partial CDR3 DNA: TGTGCCAGCAGATCCGGGGACAGCTACGAG. Protein product: CASRSGDSYE. The whole CDR3 is CASRSGDSYEQYF.

This clone was counted a few times. This CDR3 reads CSARDPRGGTEAFF. The part of the CDR3 DNA that was read is TGCAGTGCTAGAGACCCCAGGGGAGGCACTGAA. This sequence joins TRBV20-1 and TRBJ1-1; D perhaps matches TRBD1 (6 bases). The read terminates 3 residues ahead of where the CDR3 ends, so the germline J gene completes it. CDR3 size: 14 residues. Between the trimmed V and J ends, which lost 0 bases and 4 bases, there was a span of 12 bases. Germline assignment: CDR1 DFQATT and CDR2 SNEGSKA (reference sequence).

The CDR3 here is CASNKAGGNQPQHF. CDR3 DNA, as far as it was read: TGTGCCAGCAATAAAGCAGGGGGCAATCAGCCC. The rearrangement links TRBV6-1 to TRBJ1-5, with D possibly being TRBD1 (6 bases). Sequencing ends 3 residues short of the CDR3 end; the germline J gene provides the rest. Germline values: CDR1 MNHNS, CDR2 SASEGT. The CDR3 spans 14 residues. The ends were cut back, 7 bases at V and 2 bases at J, with 12 bases in the middle.

This clone was recorded many times. The read terminates 3 residues ahead of where the CDR3 ends, so the germline J gene completes it. The chain recombines TRBV29-1 with TRBJ2-1, with 10 bases lining up with TRBD1. The J segment lost 8 bases and the V segment lost 5 bases, leaving 12 bases of the junction unmatched. The CDR3 has 15 amino acids. The germline V gene has CDR1 SQVTM and CDR2 ANQGSEA. CDR3 bases read: TGCAGCGTTTACAAACCGGGACAGGGGACGCATGAG. It specifies CSVYKPGQGTHE. The whole CDR3 region reads CSVYKPGQGTHEQFF.

This clone was counted between two and nine times. The CDR3 end falls 3 residues outside the read, so it is completed with the germline J gene. This chain links TRBV11-1 with TRBJ2-5, with D tentatively TRBD1 (6 bases). The CDR3 loop spans 14 amino acids. Trimming cost V 5 bases and J 4 bases, with 14 bases left between them. The V gene's germline CDR1 is SGHAT and CDR2 FQDESV (reference sequence). This chain's CDR3 is CASSPQGSLETQYF. The DNA read from the CDR3 is TGTGCCAGCAGCCCTCAGGGGAGTTTAGAGACC.

About this clone itself: Read sequence stops 3 residues before the CDR3 end, and the germline J gene provides the missing end. The gene calls are TRBV6-2 or TRBV6-3 and TRBJ1-5; 9 bases match TRBD1. The germline gives CDR1 MNHEY, CDR2 SVGEGT. The junction had 16 bases not matched to a gene; V was cut back by 6 bases and J by 7 bases. This CDR3 has 17 amino acids. This CDR3 is CASRRQGGRSRNQPQHF. CDR3 DNA (partial): TGTGCCAGCAGACGACAGGGGGGTAGGTCCCGTAACCAGCCC.

This clone was seen ten or more times. The junction departs from germline at one end; a sequencing error may be responsible. The CDR3 extends 3 residues past the end of the read, so its final part is completed from the germline J gene. The genes are TRBV4-2 and TRBJ2-3, with TRBD1 as a possible D gene (6 bases). CDR3 length: 15 residues. CDR1 is LGHNA and CDR2 is YNFKEQ in the germline V gene. Incomplete CDR3 DNA: TGCGCCAGCAGCCATCCAAAGGGGGGCACAGATACG. Translated: CASSHPKGGTDT. The CDR3 reads in full as CASSHPKGGTDTQYF.

The CDR3 sequence is CASSPSGTGSFGYTF. CDR3 DNA (partial): TGTGCCAGCTCACCATCGGGCACAGGGAGTTTTGGC. This chain connects TRBV18 to TRBJ1-2, with a weak D call TRBD1 (6 bases). The CDR3 goes on 3 residues after the read ends, and that part is filled in from the germline J gene. CDR1 is KGHSH and CDR2 is LQKENI in the germline V gene. This CDR3 has 15 amino acids. Trimming left V 2 bases short and J 7 bases short, with 17 bases between.

This clone has ten or more counts. The read ends 3 residues before the CDR3 terminus; that terminus is restored from the germline J gene. The genes are TRBV2 and TRBJ2-3; 10 bases fit TRBD2. This CDR3 has 14 residues. Germline V gene data show CDR1 as SNHLY and CDR2 as FYNNEI. The V and J ends lost 9 bases and 5 bases, in that order; junction bases with no gene match: 8. Incomplete CDR3 DNA: TGTGCCAGAGCGGGGGGGCGTGCCCAAGATACG. Translated, it gives CARAGGRAQDT. In full, the CDR3 reads CARAGGRAQDTQYF. The variable domain in full, completed from reference TRBV2 and TRBJ2-3, reads EPEVTQTPSHQVTQMGQEVILRCVPISNHLYFYWYRQILGQKVEFLVSFYNNEISEKSEIFDDQFSVERPDGSNFTLKIRSTKLEDSAMYFCARAGGRAQDTQYFGPGTRLTVL.

The table lists this clone with a few counts. Relative to the germline gene, one junction end is altered; a read error may explain this. The CDR3 end is not reached by the read, which stops 3 residues before it; the germline J gene fills it in. V usage is TRBV6-1 and J usage is TRBJ2-1; 8 nucleotides align to TRBD2. CDR1 is MNHNS and CDR2 is SASEGT in the germline V gene. CDR3 length equals 16 residues. CDR3 sequence reads: CASSKAISGSYNEQFF. The covered CDR3 bases are TGTGCCAGCAGTAAAGCTATCAGCGGGAGTTACAATGAG.

Worth noting for this clone: The read is 3 residues too short to cover the CDR3 end, so that end is filled in from the germline J gene. The rearrangement joins TRBV7-9 to TRBJ2-5; a weak D match, TRBD2 (5 bases). Germline assignment: CDR1 SEHNR and CDR2 FQNEAQ (reference sequence). V lost 5 bases and J 5 bases, leaving 9 bases between the germline ends. The CDR3 is 12 residues long. The CDR3 region is CASSRTRETQYF. CDR3 DNA (partial): TGTGCCAGCAGCCGAACTAGGGAGACC. Filled out from reference TRBV7-9 and TRBJ2-5, the complete variable domain reads DTGVSQNPRHKITKRGQNVTFRCDPISEHNRLYWYRQTLGQGPEFLTYFQNEAQLEKSRLLSDRFSAERPKGSFSTLEIQRTEQGDSAMYLCASSRTRETQYFGPGTRLLVL.

This clone appeared a few times. The sequenced fragment ends 3 residues before the CDR3 boundary, so the rest is inferred from the germline J gene. The rearrangement uses TRBV6-2 or TRBV6-3 and TRBJ2-5, with D possibly matching TRBD2 (6 bases). V lost 5 bases and J 1 base, leaving 11 bases between the germline ends. This CDR3 comprises 14 residues. CDR1 and CDR2 (germline): MNHEY, SVGEGT. The CDR3 DNA, read in part, is TGTGCCAGCAGTCGGGACTGGGCCCAAGAGACC. This sequence encodes CASSRDWAQET. The full CDR3 protein is CASSRDWAQETQYF.

The sample holds many counts of this clone. The read terminates 3 residues before the CDR3 end, so the remaining end is supplied by the germline J gene. This chain uses TRBV7-3 with TRBJ2-4; 9 bases map to TRBD1. The J segment lost 8 bases and the V segment lost 5 bases, leaving 10 bases of the junction unmatched. The CDR3 loop spans 15 amino acids. Germline values: CDR1 SGHTA, CDR2 FQGTGA. CDR3 protein: CASSRTGQGSDIQYF. CDR3 DNA, as far as it was read: TGTGCCAGCAGCAGGACGGGACAGGGCTCGGACATT.

The table lists this clone with a few counts. The sequenced CDR3 bases are TGCGCCAGCAGCTGGGCCCCGGTGGGACAGGTCACAGATACG. Translated: CASSWAPVGQVTDT. The whole CDR3 reads CASSWAPVGQVTDTQYF. The chain is built from TRBV5-1 and TRBJ2-3; 8 bases line up with TRBD1. Coverage ceases 3 residues before the CDR3 finishes, and the germline J gene fills in the end. The CDR3 is 17 residues long. The ends lost 3 bases at V and 2 bases at J; junction bases unmatched: 11. CDR1 SGHRS and CDR2 YFSETQ come from the germline V gene.

This clone was observed many times. The read is 3 residues too short to cover the CDR3 end, so that end is filled in from the germline J gene. V is TRBV24-1 and J is TRBJ2-1; 8 bases fit TRBD2. With 10 bases clipped from V and 7 bases from J, the junction kept 11 bases outside the gene matches. This CDR3 comprises 14 residues. Germline V gene lookup returns CDR1 KGHDR and CDR2 SFDVKD. CDR3 residues: CATWDGGAPNEQFF. Partial CDR3 DNA: TGTGCCACATGGGACGGGGGGGCTCCTAATGAG.

The sample holds a few counts of this clone. This chain's CDR3 is CASRATVNTEAFF. The CDR3 bases that were read are TGTGCCAGCAGGGCGACAGTGAACACTGAA. The chain carries TRBV2 and TRBJ1-1; TRBD1 is a possible D gene (5 bases). Read data end 3 residues before the CDR3 end; the end is taken from the germline J gene. The CDR3 extends over 13 amino acids. Germline V gives CDR1 SNHLY, CDR2 FYNNEI. Deletions cut 6 bases from V and 0 bases from J, with 8 bases between.

This clone appeared many times. The missing CDR3 end, 3 residues past where the read stops, is filled in from the germline J gene. The gene calls are TRBV11-2 and TRBJ2-3, with TRBD2 identical over 12 bases. Germline V gene sequence: CDR1 SGHAT, CDR2 FQNNGV. The length of the CDR3 is 15 residues. V lost 3 bases and J lost 5; bases outside the gene matches: 3. The part of the CDR3 DNA that was read is TGTGCCAGCAGCTTTGAACTAGCGGGAGGAGATACG. Its protein is CASSFELAGGDT. The CDR3 in full is CASSFELAGGDTQYF. Drawing the rest from reference TRBV11-2 and TRBJ2-3, the complete variable domain is EAGVAQSPRYKIIEKRQSVAFWCNPISGHATLYWYQQILGQGPKLLIQFQNNGVVDDSQLPKDRFSAERLKGVDSTLKIQPAKLEDSAVYLCASSFELAGGDTQYFGPGTRLTVL.

The sequenced part of the CDR3 DNA is TGTGCCAGCAGAACCGGGACAGGGAACTACGAG. Its protein is CASRTGTGNYE. The whole CDR3 protein reads CASRTGTGNYEQYF. The chain combines TRBV6-2 or TRBV6-3 with TRBJ2-7, with 9 bases matching TRBD1. The read terminates 3 residues before the CDR3 end, so the remaining end is supplied by the germline J gene. Germline lookup yields CDR1 MNHEY and CDR2 SVGEGT. Germline trimming cut 6 bases from V and 3 bases from J; bases unmatched to any gene: 6. The CDR3 loop spans 14 amino acids.

In its sample, this clone was seen many times. The read is 3 residues too short to cover the CDR3 end, so that end is filled in from the germline J gene. This chain joins TRBV20-1 and TRBJ2-3; weak D call: TRBD2 (5 bases). The CDR3 is 13 amino acids. The V end was cut by 3 bases, the J end by 6 bases, with 13 bases between. The germline V gene has CDR1 DFQATT and CDR2 SNEGSKA (reference sequence). The CDR3 loop reads CSASGLPSDTQYF. The covered CDR3 bases are TGCAGTGCTAGCGGACTCCCTTCGGATACG.